The next 28 T cell receptor beta chains were all read from a single sample in a study of early T cells in non-severe SARS-CoV-2 infection. TCRdb re-derived calls from the 5' RACE reads in MiXCR, one entry per CDR3 protein. The sample includes about 28,000 distinct CDR3 sequences, over 5% of them seen just once. The sample taken for sequencing was whole blood. These receptors all come from an adult who was a healthcare worker with PCR-confirmed SARS-CoV-2 infection or an uninfected control (not recorded which).

Many counts were recorded for this clonotype. CDR3 sequence reads: CASSLVGQDPEGSNQPQHF. CDR3 sequence (DNA): TGTGCCAGCAGCTTAGTGGGCCAGGACCCCGAGGGGAGCAATCAGCCCCAGCATTTT. The rearrangement joins TRBV7-9 to TRBJ1-5, with D perhaps TRBD1 (5 bases). CDR1 SEHNR and CDR2 FQNEAQ come from the germline V gene (reference sequence). The CDR3 runs to 19 residues. Trimming pared 1 base from V and 1 base from J, leaving 20 bases between.

This clonotype was counted ten times or more. V usage is TRBV4-1 and J usage is TRBJ2-1, with 8 bases identical to TRBD2. The germline gives CDR1 MGHRA, CDR2 YSYEKL. After removal of 3 bases from V and 4 bases from J, the junction contained 8 bases not matched to a gene. The CDR3 covers 16 residues. The DNA for the CDR3 is TGCGCCAGCAGCCAGCGTCGGGGGGGCCAGTACAATGAGCAGTTCTTC. This encodes CASSQRRGGQYNEQFF.

This clonotype was found a few times. This chain links TRBV7-6 with TRBJ2-2; D might be TRBD1 (7 bases). The V gene's germline CDR1 is SGHVS and CDR2 FNYEAQ. CDR3 length: 17 amino acids. V gave up 5 bases and J gave up 2 bases, with 18 bases separating them. The CDR3 DNA follows: TGTGCCAGCAGCCTGGGGCGGGACAGAATTAACACCGGGGAGCTGTTTTTT. As protein: CASSLGRDRINTGELFF.

This clonotype was counted ten times or more. This chain links TRBV30 with TRBJ2-7, with 8 nucleotides matching TRBD1. Germline assignment: CDR1 GTSNPN and CDR2 SVGIG (reference sequence). The CDR3 totals 11 residues. With V trimmed by 6 bases and J by 4 bases, 2 bases remained unmatched. This CDR3 is CACNRGYEQYF. The DNA of the CDR3 is TGTGCCTGTAACAGGGGGTACGAGCAGTACTTC. Together with reference TRBV30 and TRBJ2-7, the CDR3 gives the full variable domain: SQTIHQWPATLVQPVGSPLSLECTVEGTSNPNLYWYRQAAGRGLQLLFYSVGIGQISSEVPQNLSASRPQDRQFILSSKKLLLSDSGFYLCACNRGYEQYFGPGTRLTVT.

CDR3 region: CSARVGGADGELFF. Written as DNA, the CDR3 is TGCAGTGCTAGAGTCGGGGGGGCGGACGGGGAGCTGTTTTTT. The gene calls are TRBV20-1 and TRBJ2-2, with 8 bases matching TRBD2. V shed 1 base, J shed 7 bases, and the junction held 5 bases outside the gene matches. From germline, CDR1 is DFQATT and CDR2 SNEGSKA (reference sequence). The CDR3 has 14 amino acids.

This clonotype was detected many times. V usage is TRBV7-3 and J usage is TRBJ2-5, with a possible D match to TRBD2 (5 bases). The V and J ends lost 3 bases and 2 bases respectively, with 13 bases between them. CDR3 size: 15 residues. CDR1 and CDR2 from the germline V gene are SGHTA and FQGTGA. CDR3 loop: CASSFRSTGQETQYF. CDR3 in DNA: TGTGCCAGCAGCTTTAGAAGCACGGGGCAAGAGACCCAGTACTTC.

This clonotype has a count of ten or more. J is TRBJ1-6 and V is TRBV12-3 or TRBV12-4; TRBD1 aligns across 8 bases. The junction had 6 bases not matched to a gene; V was cut back by 8 bases and J by 9 bases. The CDR3 spans 13 residues. CDR3 loop: CASSSQGGSPLHF. The CDR3 DNA reads TGTGCCAGCTCGTCACAGGGGGGTTCACCCCTCCACTTT.

This clonotype was counted ten times or more. The J gene is TRBJ2-5, the V gene TRBV15, with D uncertain. Germline CDR1 is LNHNV and CDR2 is YYDKDF (reference sequence). This CDR3 has 16 amino acids. With 0 bases removed from V and 7 bases from J, the gap between germline ends came to 18 bases. Here the CDR3 DNA reads TGTGCCACCAGCAGAGAGGGTGGGCTCGGCGGTTGGACCCAGTACTTC. It yields the protein CATSREGGLGGWTQYF.

The chain has TRBV6-6 and TRBJ2-5; 9 bases are shared with TRBD1. Germline V lookup: CDR1 MNHNY, CDR2 SVGAGI (reference sequence). This CDR3 comprises 14 residues. V was clipped by 6 bases and J by 5 bases; unmatched bases: 7. The DNA for the CDR3 is TGTGCCAGCAGCCGGACAGGGGATGGGGAGACCCAGTACTTC. Amino acids: CASSRTGDGETQYF.

This clonotype showed up just a few times. V is TRBV7-6 and J is TRBJ1-6, with 7 bases identical to TRBD1. The ends lost 5 bases at V and 6 bases at J; junction bases unmatched: 4. This CDR3 has 14 amino acids. The V gene's germline CDR1 is SGHVS and CDR2 FNYEAQ. The CDR3 DNA is TGTGCCAGCAGCCCCGGGACAGCTAATTCACCCCTCCACTTT. Translation gives CASSPGTANSPLHF.

This clonotype was detected many times. The J gene is TRBJ1-1, the V gene TRBV20-1; D gene ambiguous. This CDR3 is 13 amino acids long. The germline CDR1 and CDR2 sequences are DFQATT and SNEGSKA (reference sequence). V lost 2 bases and J lost 1, with 8 bases in between. The CDR3 DNA follows: TGCAGTGCTAGAAACCCCAAGAACACTGAAGCTTTCTTT. It codes for CSARNPKNTEAFF.

This clonotype was seen at least ten times. Here the CDR3 reads CASGQGPTGGGYTF. In DNA form, the CDR3 reads TGTGCCAGCGGACAGGGGCCTACCGGCGGCGGCTACACCTTC. V is TRBV19 and J is TRBJ1-2; 9 nucleotides match TRBD1. V lost 9 bases to trimming and J lost 8 bases; unmatched junction nucleotides: 13. This CDR3 has 14 amino acids. CDR1 is LNHDA, CDR2 SQIVND, per germline (reference sequence).

This clonotype appeared many times. This rearrangement joins TRBV30 to TRBJ2-3; D is perhaps TRBD1 or TRBD2 (5 bases each). Germline values: CDR1 GTSNPN, CDR2 SVGIG (reference sequence). The CDR3 loop spans 15 amino acids. The germline V and J ends were trimmed by 0 bases and 8 bases, with 18 bases remaining between them. CDR3 in amino acids: CAWSVGALAAVTQYF. For the CDR3, the DNA is TGTGCCTGGAGTGTAGGGGCTCTCGCAGCGGTTACGCAGTATTTT.

This clonotype was detected many times. The genes are TRBV3-1 and TRBJ2-2; D gene ambiguous. The CDR3 sequence is 15 residues long. V lost 1 base and J lost 0, with 6 bases in between. The germline V gene has CDR1 LGHDT and CDR2 YNNKEL (reference sequence). The CDR3 DNA reads TGTGCCAGCAGCCAAGGACGTACGAACACCGGGGAGCTGTTTTTT. Amino acids: CASSQGRTNTGELFF.

This chain uses TRBV7-3 with TRBJ2-3; D is uncertain. The V end lost 0 bases, the J end lost 4 bases, and 11 bases lay between the germline ends. Germline V gene data show CDR1 as SGHTA and CDR2 as FQGTGA. The length of the CDR3 is 15 residues. CDR3: CASSLTGSDSDTQYF. The CDR3 region has the DNA TGTGCCAGCAGCTTAACGGGCTCAGATTCAGATACGCAGTATTTT. Full variable domain (missing parts from reference TRBV7-3 and TRBJ2-3): GAGVSQTPSNKVTEKGKYVELRCDPISGHTALYWYRQSLGQGPEFLIYFQGTGAADDSGLPNDRFFAVRPEGSVSTLKIQRTERGDSAVYLCASSLTGSDSDTQYFGPGTRLTVL.

Many counts were recorded for this clonotype. The V gene is TRBV19, the J gene TRBJ2-3; 8 bases line up with TRBD2. J gave up 4 bases and V 7 bases, and 22 bases lay outside the gene matches. CDR1 and CDR2 (germline): LNHDA, SQIVND (reference sequence). The CDR3 spans 19 residues. In DNA form, the CDR3 reads TGTGCCAGTAAGAAGCTAGCGGGTCATACCCCCTGGTCGGCAGATACGCAGTATTTT. Its protein is CASKKLAGHTPWSADTQYF.

This clonotype showed up many times. This chain links TRBV2 with TRBJ2-7, with a possible D match to TRBD2 (5 bases). The germline V gene has CDR1 SNHLY and CDR2 FYNNEI. The CDR3 has 12 amino acids. V was cut by 6 bases and J by 2 bases, with 8 bases left in between. The CDR3 DNA sequence: TGTGCCAGCAGCCGGGGTACCTACGAGCAGTACTTC. Translated: CASSRGTYEQYF.

The rearrangement links TRBV12-3 or TRBV12-4 to TRBJ1-6, with 7 bases identical to TRBD1. The CDR3 consists of 14 residues. V lost 6 bases, J lost 9 bases, and 8 bases stayed unmatched. The CDR3 spells CASRTDRARSPLHF. The CDR3 region has the DNA TGTGCCAGCAGAACCGACAGGGCGCGTTCACCCCTCCACTTT.

This clonotype was counted at least ten times. This sequence joins TRBV5-5 and TRBJ1-2, with a tentative D call TRBD1 (5 bases). V lost 1 base to trimming and J lost 1 base, with 11 bases between them. CDR1 SGHKS and CDR2 YYEKEE come from the germline V gene (reference sequence). The CDR3 contains 15 residues. CDR3 sequence (DNA): TGTGCCAGCAGCTTGATACGGGACGGTAACTATGGCTACACCTTC. The encoded protein is CASSLIRDGNYGYTF. Together with reference TRBV5-5 and TRBJ1-2, the CDR3 gives the full variable domain: DAGVTQSPTHLIKTRGQQVTLRCSPISGHKSVSWYQQVLGQGPQFIFQYYEKEERGRGNFPDRFSARQFPNYSSELNVNALLLGDSALYLCASSLIRDGNYGYTFGSGTRLTVV.

A note on this clonotype: With a much larger clone just one base away, this may be a read error. The chain joins TRBV15 to TRBJ2-7; 9 nucleotides match TRBD2. CDR1 and CDR2 from the germline V gene are LNHNV and YYDKDF (reference sequence). The CDR3 consists of 14 residues. CDR3 loop: CTTRISGSSYEQYF. The CDR3 DNA follows: TGTACCACCAGGATTAGCGGGAGCTCCTACGAGCAGTACTTC.

This clonotype was seen a handful of times. The chain carries TRBV3-1 and TRBJ1-1, with D unresolved. Looked up from germline, CDR1 is LGHDT and CDR2 is YNNKEL (reference sequence). Deletions cut 2 bases from V and 0 bases from J, with 13 bases between. CDR3 size: 16 residues. The CDR3 DNA follows: TGTGCCAGCAGCCAATGGGCCGAAGGTATGAACACTGAAGCTTTCTTT. Translated: CASSQWAEGMNTEAFF.

Many counts were recorded for this clonotype. The chain has TRBV7-9 and TRBJ2-3, with D tentatively TRBD2 (6 bases). The CDR3 sequence is 14 residues long. Germline CDR1 is SEHNR and CDR2 is FQNEAQ (reference sequence). The V and J ends lost 3 bases and 2 bases respectively, with 9 bases between them. The CDR3 loop reads CASSFGTYTDTQYF. CDR3 sequence (DNA): TGTGCCAGCAGCTTTGGGACTTACACAGATACGCAGTATTTT.

Only a few counts were recorded for this clonotype. This chain links TRBV5-4 with TRBJ2-3, with TRBD2 matching over 9 bases. With 4 bases clipped from V and 6 bases from J, the junction kept 15 bases outside the gene matches. Germline lookup yields CDR1 SGHNT and CDR2 YYREEE (reference sequence). The CDR3 contains 17 residues. The CDR3 region has the DNA TGTGCCAGCAGCCCGGTAGGGCCTAGCGGGGACCCGGATACGCAGTATTTT. Translated, it gives CASSPVGPSGDPDTQYF.

This clonotype showed up just a few times. The rearrangement links TRBV9 to TRBJ2-1; TRBD2 aligns across 11 bases. The CDR3 has 15 residues. J was trimmed by 9 bases and V by 2 bases; bases with no gene match: 7. CDR1 and CDR2 (germline): SGDLS, YYNGEE. CDR3 loop: CASSVLAGGPGEQFF. The CDR3 region has the DNA TGTGCCAGCAGCGTTCTAGCGGGAGGTCCCGGTGAGCAGTTCTTC.

The genes are TRBV5-6 and TRBJ2-5; 9 nucleotides line up with TRBD1. This CDR3 is built from 14 residues. With 4 bases clipped from V and 6 bases from J, the junction kept 7 bases outside the gene matches. Germline CDR1 reads SGHDT; CDR2 reads YYEEEE. The CDR3 region is CASSPDRGGQTQYF. The DNA for the CDR3 is TGTGCCAGCAGCCCGGACAGGGGAGGTCAGACCCAGTACTTC.

This clonotype has more than one count but fewer than ten. V is TRBV18 and J is TRBJ1-2; D is unclear. CDR1 and CDR2 (germline): KGHSH, LQKENI. The CDR3 has 14 residues. The V gene lost 1 base and the J gene lost 3 bases, with 9 bases spanning the gap. CDR3 in DNA: TGTGCCAGCTCACCACAGGGTCCGGACTATGGCTACACCTTC. It is translated as CASSPQGPDYGYTF.

V is TRBV6-2 or TRBV6-3 and J is TRBJ1-4; 7 bases match TRBD1. The CDR3 contains 16 residues. With 6 bases clipped from V and 7 bases from J, the junction kept 14 bases outside the gene matches. The germline gives CDR1 MNHEY, CDR2 SVGEGT. The CDR3: CASSRDSLPLSEKLFF. The CDR3 DNA reads as TGTGCCAGCAGCCGGGACAGTCTACCCCTTAGTGAAAAACTGTTTTTT.

To note about this clonotype: The germline gene is not matched at one end of the junction; a read error may be the cause. The CDR3 DNA reads as TGTGCTAGCAGCCCGACGGCCACCTCCGGGGAGCTGTTTTTT. Translation gives CASSPTATSGELFF. V is TRBV7-7 and J is TRBJ2-2; D is unresolved. Germline V gene data show CDR1 as SSHAT and CDR2 as FNYEAQ (reference sequence). The CDR3 covers 14 residues.